This T cell receptor (beta chain) was identified during a study of T cell changes during pregnancy in multiple sclerosis. The CDR3 covers 15 residues. Germline loops: CDR1 SGHDN, CDR2 FVKESK. J lost 10 bases, V lost 5 bases, and 13 bases had no gene match. Libraries were prepared by immunoSEQ multiplex PCR; TCRdb keeps only in-frame clonotypes and omits some of them. The repertoire holds around 62,000 clones, with 90% as singletons. This clonotype originated in a female donor with multiple sclerosis, enrolled in a pregnancy study. J is TRBJ1-4 and V is TRBV14, with 7 bases aligning to TRBD1. Sample: peripheral blood, taken in the third trimester of pregnancy. The CDR3 loop reads CASSFTRGPQGKLFF. DNA for the CDR3: TGTGCCAGCAGCTTCACAAGGGGGCCCCAGGGAAAACTGTTTTTT.